This T cell receptor beta chain was identified during a study of CD8 T cells in ankylosing spondylitis. Study results and limitations: Ankylosing spondylitis blood appeared to carry a characteristic TCR beta motif of seven to nine highly homologous variants.

A single record per CDR3 protein comes from TCRdb applying MiXCR to the 5' RACE reads. Of roughly 140,000 distinct CDR3 sequences listed, under 45% are singletons. As regards this clonotype: Its antigen is undetermined.

This receptor was taken from a male donor with ankylosing spondylitis. Material for sequencing was synovial fluid, either unsorted or a sorted T cell fraction (not recorded which).

The CDR3 nucleotides read TGTGCCAGCAGCACCGACAGTAGCTATTCACCCCTCCACTTT. Translating gives CASSTDSSYSPLHF. The rearrangement links TRBV21-1 to TRBJ1-6; the table's D call, TRBD1, has no DNA check behind it. TRBV21-1 is a recognized pseudogene. This CDR3 has 14 residues.